This entry is about one T cell receptor (beta chain). Its matching antigen is unknown. This record comes from a study of T cell responses to AZD1222 COVID-19 vaccine. Study-level findings and limits: Repertoires in all cases were sampled only once the peak T cell response had passed. Two AZD1222 administrations were followed by greater Spike-specific TCR breadth and depth. Reportedly, nearly half of unique spike TCRs recognized epitopes outside B.1.351/B.1.1.7 mutations. Clonal diversity was possibly underestimated; the donors were predominantly white British and more often female.

Here immunoSEQ multiplex PCR was the method, and the copy in TCRdb shows in-frame clones only, minus some. The table includes some 130,000 clones, 80% to 90% detected once. Trimming removed 2 bases from V and 3 bases from J; junction bases left unmatched: 9. In germline, CDR1 is MDHEN, CDR2 SYDVKM. The CDR3 runs 17 residues. The receptor comes from an adult in good health. The rearrangement links TRBV28 to TRBJ2-2; TRBD1 agrees at 7 bases. Sequencing used peripheral blood, obtained on day 0 of MenACWY control vaccination. The CDR3 loop reads CASSLRRQGRDTGELFF. The CDR3 DNA follows: TGTGCCAGCAGTTTACGTAGACAGGGTAGGGACACCGGGGAGCTGTTTTTT.